A selection of T cell receptor beta chains follows, all from one sample in a study of CD8 T cells in ankylosing spondylitis. MiXCR, run by TCRdb on the 5' RACE reads, gives a single entry per CDR3 protein. Among roughly 35,000 distinct CDR3 sequences listed, roughly 13% were seen once. Sequenced material: synovial fluid, either unsorted or a sorted T cell fraction (not recorded which). Source of these receptors: a male donor with ankylosing spondylitis. CDR3s include the opening cysteine and the closing phenylalanine or tryptophan. The order of the fields is clone size, V gene, J gene, D gene, CDR3 protein, CDR3 DNA. D genes are given only for firm matches. Size is omitted from some rows. Given values are once, few, many or a class for expanded clones.

>many|TRBV6-2/TRBV6-3|TRBJ2-1|NA
CASTAGGDYNEQFF
TGTGCCAGCACCGCAGGCGGGGACTACAATGAGCAGTTCTTC
>few|TRBV28|TRBJ2-1|NA
CASSSPIYNEQFF
TGTGCCAGCAGTTCCCCGATTTACAACGAGCAGTTCTTC
>NA|TRBV5-6|TRBJ1-3|TRBD1
CASSAGDTGAENTIYF
TGTGCCAGCAGCGCGGGGGACACAGGGGCCGAAAACACCATATATTTT
>few|TRBV11-2|TRBJ2-5|NA
CASSTDVDRSGGAEQETQYF
TGTGCCAGCAGCACTGACGTTGACCGGTCGGGCGGGGCAGAACAAGAGACCCAGTACTTC
>few|TRBV10-3|TRBJ2-5|NA
CAISESVTMQETQYF
TGTGCCATCAGTGAGTCAGTGACTATGCAAGAGACCCAGTACTTC
>NA|TRBV4-2|TRBJ2-1|TRBD2
CASSQDYASGSTEQFF
TGTGCCAGCAGCCAAGATTACGCTAGCGGGAGCACTGAGCAGTTCTTC
>many|TRBV7-9|TRBJ2-7|NA
CASSYSTLYEQYF
TGTGCCAGCAGCTACTCGACCCTATACGAGCAGTACTTC
>NA|TRBV20-1|TRBJ1-5|TRBD1
CSAEDREFGQPQHF
TGCAGTGCTGAGGACAGGGAGTTCGGTCAGCCCCAGCATTTT
>many|TRBV5-6|TRBJ2-7|NA
CASSMTYEQYF
TGTGCCAGCAGCATGACCTACGAGCAGTACTTC
>few|TRBV7-9|TRBJ1-5|NA
CASSLTGPGQPQHF
TGTGCCAGCAGCCTGACAGGCCCGGGTCAGCCCCAGCATTTT
>many|TRBV4-2|TRBJ2-3|TRBD2
CASSQERGGPDTQYF
TGTGCCAGCAGCCAAGAGCGGGGGGGCCCAGATACGCAGTATTTT
>few|TRBV11-2|TRBJ2-7|TRBD2
CASSLIQLAGGLPYEQYF
TGTGCCAGCAGCTTAATCCAACTAGCGGGGGGACTTCCCTACGAGCAGTACTTC
>many|TRBV12-3/TRBV12-4|TRBJ1-5|NA
CASSLGADRHF
TGTGCCAGCAGTTTAGGGGCGGACAGGCATTTT
>many|TRBV6-2/TRBV6-3|TRBJ2-2|TRBD2
CASRLAGDTGELFF
TGTGCCAGCAGACTAGCGGGAGACACCGGGGAGCTGTTTTTT
>NA|TRBV4-1|TRBJ2-5|NA
CASSQDQGALQYF
TGCGCCAGCAGCCAAGATCAGGGCGCGCTCCAGTACTTC
>NA|TRBV7-8|TRBJ1-6|NA
CASSPILGAPLHF
TGTGCCAGCAGCCCCATCCTAGGGGCACCCCTCCACTTT
>NA|TRBV4-3|TRBJ2-5|TRBD2
CASSQERFDGGSGETQYF
TGCGCCAGCAGCCAAGAAAGGTTTGACGGCGGGAGTGGAGAGACCCAGTACTTC
>NA|TRBV6-2/TRBV6-3|TRBJ2-1|NA
CASSYSGTPHEQFF
TGTGCCAGCAGTTACTCGGGCACCCCCCATGAGCAGTTCTTC
>NA|TRBV15|TRBJ1-1|NA
CATSRGPGPTEAFF
TGTGCCACCAGCAGGGGACCAGGGCCCACTGAAGCTTTCTTT
>NA|TRBV27|TRBJ1-2|NA
CASSLLGTGYGYTF
TGTGCCAGCAGTTTACTCGGCACGGGCTATGGCTACACCTTC
>NA|TRBV6-2/TRBV6-3|TRBJ1-2|NA
CASSYWAANYGYTF
TGTGCCAGCAGTTACTGGGCAGCGAACTATGGCTACACCTTC
>few|TRBV27|TRBJ2-7|NA
CASSFRGPGEQYF
TGTGCCAGCAGTTTTCGGGGACCCGGCGAGCAGTACTTC
>NA|TRBV7-2|TRBJ1-2|TRBD1
CASSLGPGGSAGYTF
TGTGCCAGCAGCTTAGGGCCAGGGGGTTCGGCTGGCTACACCTTC
>many|TRBV7-2|TRBJ2-7|NA
CASSFSSPDYEQYF
TGTGCCAGCAGCTTCTCCAGTCCTGACTACGAGCAGTACTTC
>many|TRBV4-3|TRBJ2-1|TRBD1
CASSDDLTGSNEQFF
TGCGCCAGCAGCGACGATTTGACAGGGTCCAATGAGCAGTTCTTC
>many|TRBV12-3/TRBV12-4|TRBJ2-1|TRBD1
CASSFTRDRIYNEQFF
TGTGCCAGCAGTTTTACTCGGGACAGAATATACAATGAGCAGTTCTTC
>NA|TRBV7-4|TRBJ2-1|TRBD2
CASSPERDYRNNEQFF
TGTGCCAGCAGCCCGGAGCGGGACTACCGAAACAATGAGCAGTTCTTC
>many|TRBV28|TRBJ2-3|NA
CASNLALDTLSTDTQYF
TGTGCCAGCAACCTAGCCCTGGACACCCTTAGCACAGATACGCAGTATTTT
>NA|TRBV7-2|TRBJ1-5|NA
CASSFGVGWSNQPQHF
TGTGCCAGCAGCTTCGGCGTAGGGTGGAGCAATCAGCCCCAGCATTTT